Described below is a single TCR beta chain sequence and its context. Its antigen remains unidentified. The sample originates from a study of T cell responses to AZD1222 COVID-19 vaccine. On the study more broadly: Some second doses came at about 4 weeks and others at about 12 weeks; these were pooled.

The ends were cut back, 6 bases at V and 4 bases at J, with 9 bases in the middle. The CDR3 contains 12 residues. Germline V CDR1 and CDR2: MNHEY, SVGAGI. Study-wide results and caveats: Baseline serostatus was positive in only a handful of AZD1222 recipients. Targets within unmutated variant regions were reportedly found for nearly half of spike-specific TCRs. The donor cohort was predominantly white British with a female majority, and clonal diversity may have been underestimated.

Profiling relied on immunoSEQ multiplex PCR, and the TCRdb table lists in-frame clones only, not all of them. The sample records some 140,000 clones, 93% being singletons. The sequence derives from an adult in good health. This material consisted of peripheral blood, taken on day 0 of AZD1222 vaccination. J is TRBJ1-1 and V is TRBV6-5; D remains ambiguous. CDR3 sequence: CASSNPGTEAFF. The CDR3 nucleotides read TGTGCCAGCAGCAACCCGGGCACTGAAGCTTTCTTT.